The 28 T cell receptor beta chains below were found in one sample sequenced in a study of CD8 T cells in ankylosing spondylitis. MiXCR, applied by TCRdb to the 5' RACE reads, yields one record per CDR3 protein. The table lists around 150,000 distinct CDR3 sequences, roughly 31% of them singletons. The material sequenced was synovial fluid, either unsorted or a sorted T cell fraction (not recorded which). Receptors originate from a male donor with ankylosing spondylitis.

J is TRBJ2-1 and V is TRBV4-1; D ambiguous. V dropped 5 bases and J dropped 8 bases, with 19 bases sitting between them. CDR1 is MGHRA and CDR2 is YSYEKL in the germline V gene. CDR3 length: 15 residues. CDR3 coding DNA: TGCGCCAGCAGCTGGACGTGGCCCCCGGCCGATGAGCAGTTCTTC. The encoded protein is CASSWTWPPADEQFF.

The chain couples TRBV20-1 to TRBJ1-3, with a weak D call TRBD1 (5 bases). There are 18 residues in the CDR3. The germline gives CDR1 DFQATT, CDR2 SNEGSKA (reference sequence). Trimming shortened V by 6 bases and J by 0 bases, and 24 bases separated the two germline ends. The CDR3 DNA is TGCAGTGCCACTCCGTTTGACAGAGTAAGCCGCTCTGGAAACACCATATATTTT. Its translation is CSATPFDRVSRSGNTIYF.

This clonotype showed up many times. Written as DNA, the CDR3 is TGCAGTGCGGGACTAGCGGGTGCTAGCACAGATACGCAGTATTTT. Residues: CSAGLAGASTDTQYF. This chain joins TRBV20-1 and TRBJ2-3, with 12 bases fitting TRBD2. The CDR3 totals 15 residues. Germline CDR1 and CDR2: DFQATT and SNEGSKA (reference sequence). V was clipped by 6 bases and J by 0 bases; unmatched bases: 4.

This clonotype was found once. This chain connects TRBV6-1 to TRBJ1-1; D perhaps matches TRBD1 (5 bases). This CDR3 comprises 15 residues. The V gene lost 7 bases and the J gene lost 5 bases, with 20 bases spanning the gap. Germline CDR1 and CDR2: MNHNS and SASEGT. The CDR3 nucleotides are TGTGCCAGCAATAACAAACCGGGACTAGGGACTGAAGCTTTCTTT. Translating it yields CASNNKPGLGTEAFF.

CDR3 bases: TGCAGTGCTCGAGCGGAGAGGTACGAGCAGTACTTC. Protein product: CSARAERYEQYF. The V call is TRBV20-1, the J call TRBJ2-7; D is perhaps TRBD2 (5 bases). CDR1 is DFQATT, CDR2 SNEGSKA, per germline (reference sequence). The V and J ends lost 5 bases and 4 bases respectively, with 12 bases between them. The CDR3 is 12 amino acids.

This clonotype was recorded many times. The chain couples TRBV10-3 to TRBJ2-7; TRBD2 is a possible D gene (6 bases). CDR1 and CDR2 (germline): ENHRY, SYGVKD. The CDR3 has 15 residues. Trimming shortened V by 0 bases and J by 4 bases, and 13 bases separated the two germline ends. The CDR3 spells CAISESGGAPYEQYF. The CDR3 coding sequence is TGTGCCATCAGTGAGTCGGGCGGGGCGCCATACGAGCAGTACTTC.

The chain employs TRBV20-1 and TRBJ2-7; D is possibly TRBD1 or TRBD2 (5 bases each). Looked up from germline, CDR1 is DFQATT and CDR2 is SNEGSKA (reference sequence). V was pared by 6 bases and J by 0 bases, with 18 bases between. This CDR3 comprises 15 residues. The CDR3 DNA follows: TGCAGTGCCACATCCGGGACCGCTATCTCCTACGAGCAGTACTTC. As protein: CSATSGTAISYEQYF.

This rearrangement joins TRBV3-1 to TRBJ1-1; D gene unclear. The germline gives CDR1 LGHDT, CDR2 YNNKEL (reference sequence). This CDR3 comprises 14 residues. Trimming took 4 bases from V and 1 from J, leaving 10 bases between them. In nucleotides, the CDR3 is TGTGCCAGCAGCCCTAAGTGGGGGAACACTGAAGCTTTCTTT. Its translation: CASSPKWGNTEAFF.

The chain has TRBV4-3 and TRBJ1-5, with a weak D call TRBD1 (6 bases). With 3 bases removed from V and 7 bases from J, the gap between germline ends came to 16 bases. From germline, CDR1 is LGHNA and CDR2 YSLEER. The CDR3 is 15 amino acids. DNA of the CDR3: TGCGCCAGCAGCCACTCTGTGGGGGCTGGCCAGCCCCAGCATTTT. This encodes CASSHSVGAGQPQHF.

This chain links TRBV11-2 with TRBJ1-1; 8 positions match TRBD1. The ends lost 1 base at V and 0 bases at J; junction bases unmatched: 7. The V gene's germline CDR1 is SGHAT and CDR2 FQNNGV. This CDR3 is built from 17 residues. CDR3 nucleotides: TGTGCCAGCAGCTTAGGGTGGGCAGGGGGCGTGAACACTGAAGCTTTCTTT. This codes for CASSLGWAGGVNTEAFF.

The chain's CDR3 is CASRLGQTGTDTQYF. The CDR3 DNA follows: TGTGCCAGCAGGCTCGGACAGACCGGCACAGATACGCAGTATTTT. V is TRBV6-1 and J is TRBJ2-3; maybe TRBD1 (6 bases). Germline lookup yields CDR1 MNHNS and CDR2 SASEGT. Trimming removed 6 bases at V and 1 base at J, with 14 bases between. CDR3 size: 15 residues.

This clonotype was seen many times. The chain couples TRBV5-1 to TRBJ2-2; 8 positions agree with TRBD2. The V gene end was trimmed by 5 bases and the J gene end by 5 bases; junction bases not matched to a gene: 5. The CDR3 spans 14 residues. The germline CDR1 and CDR2 sequences are SGHRS and YFSETQ. In nucleotides, the CDR3 is TGCGCCAGCAGGAGGAGCGGGGGAACCGGGGAGCTGTTTTTT. Translating it yields CASRRSGGTGELFF.

CDR3 amino acids: CASTGQISNQPQHF. CDR3 nucleotide sequence: TGTGCCAGCACGGGACAGATTAGCAATCAGCCCCAGCATTTT. The chain is built from TRBV6-2 or TRBV6-3 and TRBJ1-5; 7 positions match TRBD1. V shed 7 bases and J 0 bases; nucleotides not matched to a gene: 3. The CDR3 spans 14 residues. The V gene's germline CDR1 is MNHEY and CDR2 SVGEGT.

This clonotype was found a few times. CDR3 bases: TGTGCCAGCAGGGACAGGGGATGGGAAAAACTGTTTTTT. It codes for CASRDRGWEKLFF. The chain combines TRBV6-1 with TRBJ1-4, with 9 bases that match TRBD1. Germline loops: CDR1 MNHNS, CDR2 SASEGT. This CDR3 has 13 amino acids. The trim removed 6 bases at V and 8 bases at J, leaving 4 bases unmatched.

This sequence joins TRBV9 and TRBJ2-1; a weak D match, TRBD2 (6 bases). V lost 0 bases and J 7 bases, leaving 17 bases between the germline ends. This CDR3 is 16 amino acids long. Germline CDR1 SGDLS, CDR2 YYNGEE. The CDR3 DNA sequence: TGTGCCAGCAGCGTAGGGACTACCTCATCTCATAATGAGCAGTTCTTC. It is translated as CASSVGTTSSHNEQFF.

The genes are TRBV7-2 and TRBJ2-1; the D gene is possibly TRBD1 (6 bases). V dropped 1 base and J dropped 7 bases, with 17 bases sitting between them. Germline values: CDR1 SGHTA, CDR2 FQGNSA. CDR3 size: 16 residues. CDR3 in amino acids: CASSLGTDSRGNEQFF. The CDR3 DNA follows: TGTGCCAGCAGCTTAGGGACAGACAGTCGAGGGAATGAGCAGTTCTTC.

The table lists this clonotype with many counts. The chain carries TRBV29-1 and TRBJ1-1; tentative D call: TRBD1 (6 bases). In germline, CDR1 is SQVTM, CDR2 ANQGSEA. This CDR3 is 11 amino acids long. The V end lost 5 bases, the J end lost 5 bases, and 9 bases lay between the germline ends. DNA for the CDR3: TGCAGCGTTCAGGGGCCGACTGAAGCTTTCTTT. It encodes CSVQGPTEAFF.

This chain joins TRBV6-5 and TRBJ2-2; TRBD2 matches 9 bases. CDR1 and CDR2 from the germline V gene are MNHEY and SVGAGI. V lost 4 bases and J lost 6; bases outside the gene matches: 12. The CDR3 consists of 17 residues. The CDR3 DNA sequence: TGTGCCAGCAGTTCTCTGGCGGGGGGGATGGGGCCCGGGGAGCTGTTTTTT. It translates to CASSSLAGGMGPGELFF.

V and J are TRBV20-1 and TRBJ1-2; D remains unclear. V was shortened by 3 bases and J by 5 bases, with 7 bases between the two germline ends. The CDR3 covers 11 residues. Germline CDR1 is DFQATT and CDR2 is SNEGSKA (reference sequence). CDR3 sequence: CSARSAYGYTF. Written as DNA, the CDR3 is TGCAGTGCTAGGAGCGCATATGGCTACACCTTC.

A few counts support this clonotype. This chain joins TRBV20-1 and TRBJ2-7, with 11 bases fitting TRBD1. The CDR3 extends over 15 amino acids. The ends lost 3 bases at V and 1 base at J; junction bases unmatched: 5. Germline CDR1 DFQATT, CDR2 SNEGSKA (reference sequence). The CDR3 loop is CSARAGTGGSYEQYF. In DNA form, the CDR3 reads TGCAGTGCTAGGGCCGGGACAGGGGGATCCTACGAGCAGTACTTC.

There are a few counts of this clonotype. The gene calls are TRBV28 and TRBJ2-7, with D maybe TRBD2 (6 bases). V dropped 4 bases and J dropped 2 bases, with 15 bases sitting between them. Germline CDR1 MDHEN, CDR2 SYDVKM. This CDR3 has 15 amino acids. The CDR3 sequence is CASSSPGVAAYEQYF. The DNA of the CDR3 is TGTGCCAGCAGTTCTCCCGGGGTAGCGGCCTACGAGCAGTACTTC.

This clonotype has more than one count but fewer than ten. V usage is TRBV29-1 and J usage is TRBJ1-4, with D perhaps matching TRBD1 (5 bases). The germline V and J ends were trimmed by 6 bases and 6 bases, with 11 bases remaining between them. This CDR3 contains 12 residues. Germline CDR1 reads SQVTM; CDR2 reads ANQGSEA. The CDR3 loop reads CSVGREDEKLFF. The CDR3 DNA sequence: TGCAGCGTGGGCAGGGAGGATGAAAAACTGTTTTTT.

This chain joins TRBV12-3 or TRBV12-4 and TRBJ1-1, with no clear D. V lost 7 bases and J lost 4, with 13 bases in between. The CDR3 runs to 13 residues. CDR3 nucleotides: TGTGCCAGCAAACCAGGAGGCGGCACTGAAGCTTTCTTT. Protein product: CASKPGGGTEAFF.

This chain links TRBV11-2 with TRBJ2-1; TRBD2 aligns across 9 bases. The CDR3 is made up of 18 amino acids. Germline V lookup: CDR1 SGHAT, CDR2 FQNNGV. The trim removed 7 bases at V and 13 bases at J, leaving 26 bases unmatched. CDR3 amino acids: CASNFHLRGGGAGGDQFF. The CDR3 bases are TGTGCCAGCAACTTCCACCTGCGCGGCGGGGGGGCCGGAGGTGACCAGTTCTTC. The full variable domain, its missing parts supplied by reference TRBV11-2 and TRBJ2-1, is EAGVAQSPRYKIIEKRQSVAFWCNPISGHATLYWYQQILGQGPKLLIQFQNNGVVDDSQLPKDRFSAERLKGVDSTLKIQPAKLEDSAVYLCASNFHLRGGGAGGDQFFGPGTRLTVL.

This chain links TRBV10-3 with TRBJ2-5, with D unclear. V dropped 0 bases and J dropped 1 base, with 12 bases sitting between them. Germline V gene data show CDR1 as ENHRY and CDR2 as SYGVKD. This CDR3 has 16 amino acids. This chain's CDR3 is CAISESTVGFQETQYF. CDR3 in DNA: TGTGCCATCAGTGAGTCCACGGTGGGGTTCCAAGAGACCCAGTACTTC.

The rearrangement links TRBV6-2 or TRBV6-3 to TRBJ2-1; 7 nucleotides match TRBD2. V dropped 3 bases and J dropped 7; count of bases not matched to a gene: 6. Per germline, CDR1 MNHEY and CDR2 SVGEGT. The CDR3 has 14 amino acids. This CDR3 reads CASSYSGRVNEQFF. CDR3 in DNA: TGTGCCAGCAGTTATAGTGGGAGGGTTAATGAGCAGTTCTTC.

The chain is built from TRBV24-1 and TRBJ2-3, with 10 bases that match TRBD1. J was trimmed by 4 bases and V by 4 bases; bases with no gene match: 10. The germline V gene has CDR1 KGHDR and CDR2 SFDVKD. This CDR3 is built from 17 residues. This chain's CDR3 is CATSDRGTGDSPDTQYF. The CDR3 nucleotides are TGTGCCACCAGTGACCGAGGGACAGGGGATTCCCCAGATACGCAGTATTTT.

This clonotype was recorded a few times. The gene calls are TRBV20-1 and TRBJ1-2; 7 bases match TRBD1. This CDR3 has 15 residues. Trimming cost V 0 bases and J 3 bases; bases outside gene matches: 7. Germline V gene data show CDR1 as DFQATT and CDR2 as SNEGSKA (reference sequence). The CDR3 bases are TGCAGTGCTAGAGAACTTCGACAGGGATACTATGGCTACACCTTC. This encodes CSARELRQGYYGYTF.